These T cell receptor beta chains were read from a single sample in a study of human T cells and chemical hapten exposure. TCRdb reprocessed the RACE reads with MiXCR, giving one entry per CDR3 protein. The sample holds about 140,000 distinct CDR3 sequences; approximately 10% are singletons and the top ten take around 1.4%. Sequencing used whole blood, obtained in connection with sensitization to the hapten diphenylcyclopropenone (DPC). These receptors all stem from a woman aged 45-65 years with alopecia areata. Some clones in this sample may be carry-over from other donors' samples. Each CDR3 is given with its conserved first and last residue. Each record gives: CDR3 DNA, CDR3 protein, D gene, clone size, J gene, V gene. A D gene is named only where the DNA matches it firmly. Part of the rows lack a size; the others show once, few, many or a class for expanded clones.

CDR3nt: TGTGCCGGGAACAGGGAAGGAGCGACCCAGTACTTC
CDR3aa: CAGNREGATQYF
d_gene: .
abundance: .
j_gene: TRBJ2-5
v_gene: TRBV30

CDR3nt: TGTGCCAGCAGCCCGGACCTTGGGGCGGGCACAAATGCGCAGTATTTT
CDR3aa: CASSPDLGAGTNAQYF
d_gene: .
abundance: .
j_gene: TRBJ2-3
v_gene: TRBV7-9

CDR3nt: TGTGCCAGCAGTTTAGGCCTTCTCACAGATACGCAGTATTTT
CDR3aa: CASSLGLLTDTQYF
d_gene: .
abundance: .
j_gene: TRBJ2-3
v_gene: TRBV27

CDR3nt: TGTGCCAGCAGCTTGGGACGCAGGGACACTGAAGCTTTCTTT
CDR3aa: CASSLGRRDTEAFF
d_gene: .
abundance: .
j_gene: TRBJ1-1
v_gene: TRBV5-6

CDR3nt: TGTGCCATCCCCCTGCCGGTGACAGGGAAGGGCTACAATGAGCAGTTCTTC
CDR3aa: CAIPLPVTGKGYNEQFF
d_gene: TRBD1
abundance: few
j_gene: TRBJ2-1
v_gene: TRBV7-9

CDR3nt: TGTGCTAGTGGTGCCTTCGGGGGTGAGCAGTTCTTC
CDR3aa: CASGAFGGEQFF
d_gene: .
abundance: .
j_gene: TRBJ2-1
v_gene: TRBV12-5

CDR3nt: TGTGCCAGCACCCGGGGTAGCGGAAGCCCCCTCCGCACAGATACGCAGTATTTT
CDR3aa: CASTRGSGSPLRTDTQYF
d_gene: .
abundance: few
j_gene: TRBJ2-3
v_gene: TRBV7-2

CDR3nt: TGTGCCAGCACCGCACAGGGTTCCCGCAGAGATACGCAGTATTTT
CDR3aa: CASTAQGSRRDTQYF
d_gene: .
abundance: few
j_gene: TRBJ2-3
v_gene: TRBV28

CDR3nt: TGTGCCAGCAGTGAAGCGAGGGCCGCTAATGAGCAGTTCTTC
CDR3aa: CASSEARAANEQFF
d_gene: .
abundance: .
j_gene: TRBJ2-1
v_gene: TRBV2

CDR3nt: TGCGCCAGCAGCTTGGCCCCCTCCGTAGGGGCCAACACCTACGAGCAGTACTTC
CDR3aa: CASSLAPSVGANTYEQYF
d_gene: .
abundance: few
j_gene: TRBJ2-7
v_gene: TRBV5-1

CDR3nt: TGCGCCAGCAGTGGGAGTCGGAACGGCAACTATGGCTACACCTTC
CDR3aa: CASSGSRNGNYGYTF
d_gene: .
abundance: few
j_gene: TRBJ1-2
v_gene: TRBV10-2

CDR3nt: TGTGCCAGCTCACCACCCTCAGGGATTGGCCAGTTCTTC
CDR3aa: CASSPPSGIGQFF
d_gene: .
abundance: .
j_gene: TRBJ2-1
v_gene: TRBV18

CDR3nt: TGTGCCAGCAGTCTCGTGGACAGGGGGAATGGCTACACCTTC
CDR3aa: CASSLVDRGNGYTF
d_gene: TRBD1
abundance: .
j_gene: TRBJ1-2
v_gene: TRBV28

CDR3nt: TGTGCCAGCAGCTTTAAGGGCCAGCCAAACTCTGGAAACACCATATATTTT
CDR3aa: CASSFKGQPNSGNTIYF
d_gene: .
abundance: few
j_gene: TRBJ1-3
v_gene: TRBV7-8

CDR3nt: TGTGCCAGCAGCCAAAGGACTTCCGCCTGGGGCACAGATACGCAGTATTTT
CDR3aa: CASSQRTSAWGTDTQYF
d_gene: .
abundance: .
j_gene: TRBJ2-3
v_gene: TRBV7-2

CDR3nt: TGCAGTGCTAGAGAAGGAGCTAGCGGAACCTACGAGCAGTACTTC
CDR3aa: CSAREGASGTYEQYF
d_gene: TRBD2
abundance: few
j_gene: TRBJ2-7
v_gene: TRBV20-1

CDR3nt: TGTGCCAGCAGCTTGATTGGCTACGAGCAGTACTTC
CDR3aa: CASSLIGYEQYF
d_gene: .
abundance: many
j_gene: TRBJ2-7
v_gene: TRBV5-5

CDR3nt: TGTGCCAGCAGCTTAGAGGGACGCCTCGGGGAGACCCAGTACTTC
CDR3aa: CASSLEGRLGETQYF
d_gene: .
abundance: few
j_gene: TRBJ2-5
v_gene: TRBV7-9

CDR3nt: TGTGCCAGCAGCCAAGTTTTAGGCCAGGGGAGCATGAACACTGAAGCTTCCTTT
CDR3aa: CASSQVLGQGSMNTEASF
d_gene: .
abundance: .
j_gene: TRBJ1-1
v_gene: TRBV3-1

CDR3nt: TGTGCCAGCAGGCGACAGGGCGAAAATACGCAGTATTTT
CDR3aa: CASRRQGENTQYF
d_gene: TRBD1
abundance: .
j_gene: TRBJ2-3
v_gene: TRBV6-5

CDR3nt: TGTGCCACCATAACAGGGGGCCAAGGGGGTGAGCAGTTCTTC
CDR3aa: CATITGGQGGEQFF
d_gene: TRBD1
abundance: .
j_gene: TRBJ2-1
v_gene: TRBV24-1

CDR3nt: TGTGCCAGCAGCCCCCGTCCCTTGGTGGGCACTGAAGCTTTCTTT
CDR3aa: CASSPRPLVGTEAFF
d_gene: .
abundance: .
j_gene: TRBJ1-1
v_gene: TRBV9

CDR3nt: TGTGCCAGCAGCCAATCGCTAGCGGGAAGCGGGGAGCTGTTTTTT
CDR3aa: CASSQSLAGSGELFF
d_gene: TRBD2
abundance: .
j_gene: TRBJ2-2
v_gene: TRBV3-1

CDR3nt: TGTGCCAGCAGTCCCTCGGACACAATTCAGTACTTC
CDR3aa: CASSPSDTIQYF
d_gene: .
abundance: many
j_gene: TRBJ2-4
v_gene: TRBV28

CDR3nt: TGTGCCAGCAGCTTGGACAGGGGGCGTGATGAGCAGTTCTTC
CDR3aa: CASSLDRGRDEQFF
d_gene: TRBD1
abundance: few
j_gene: TRBJ2-1
v_gene: TRBV11-2

CDR3nt: TGTGCCAGTAGTAGAGGGGCCATTCAAGAGACCCAGTACTTC
CDR3aa: CASSRGAIQETQYF
d_gene: .
abundance: .
j_gene: TRBJ2-5
v_gene: TRBV19

CDR3nt: TGCAGTGCTAGAGAACAAAAGGGCCTGAACACTGAAGCTTTCTTT
CDR3aa: CSAREQKGLNTEAFF
d_gene: .
abundance: few
j_gene: TRBJ1-1
v_gene: TRBV20-1

CDR3nt: TGTGCCAGCAGTTTAACCCCCCCCGGGGCGCTGGGCGGCTACACCTTC
CDR3aa: CASSLTPPGALGGYTF
d_gene: .
abundance: .
j_gene: TRBJ1-2
v_gene: TRBV28

CDR3nt: TGTGCCAGCAGTTTTCGGCAGGGCCATCAGCCCCAGCATTTT
CDR3aa: CASSFRQGHQPQHF
d_gene: .
abundance: .
j_gene: TRBJ1-5
v_gene: TRBV12-3/TRBV12-4

CDR3nt: TGTGCCAGCAGGGGGGTGATTGAGCAGTTCTTC
CDR3aa: CASRGVIEQFF
d_gene: .
abundance: .
j_gene: TRBJ2-1
v_gene: TRBV25-1

CDR3nt: TGCAGCGTTCGGGAATCAGGAGAGACCCAGTACTTC
CDR3aa: CSVRESGETQYF
d_gene: .
abundance: .
j_gene: TRBJ2-5
v_gene: TRBV29-1

CDR3nt: TGTGCCAGCCGGCGACAGGGAACTTTCACAGATACGCAGTATTTT
CDR3aa: CASRRQGTFTDTQYF
d_gene: TRBD1
abundance: .
j_gene: TRBJ2-3
v_gene: TRBV9

CDR3nt: TGTGCCAGCTCAAGGACCGGGACAGGGATAGATACGCAGTATTTT
CDR3aa: CASSRTGTGIDTQYF
d_gene: TRBD1
abundance: few
j_gene: TRBJ2-3
v_gene: TRBV18

CDR3nt: TGTGCCAGCAGCTTAGCGTCGGACGTCGGTATAGATACGCAGTATTTT
CDR3aa: CASSLASDVGIDTQYF
d_gene: .
abundance: .
j_gene: TRBJ2-3
v_gene: TRBV7-2

CDR3nt: TGTGCCAGCAGCCCTAACAGGGGAGATACGCAGTATTTT
CDR3aa: CASSPNRGDTQYF
d_gene: TRBD1
abundance: many
j_gene: TRBJ2-3
v_gene: TRBV11-2

CDR3nt: TGTGCCAGCACCCCCGGAAGGAGGAACACCGGGGAGCTGTTTTTT
CDR3aa: CASTPGRRNTGELFF
d_gene: .
abundance: .
j_gene: TRBJ2-2
v_gene: TRBV27

CDR3nt: TGTGCCAGCTCACCAAGTACAGGCGTTAATCAGCCCCAGCATTTT
CDR3aa: CASSPSTGVNQPQHF
d_gene: .
abundance: many
j_gene: TRBJ1-5
v_gene: TRBV18

CDR3nt: TGTGCCAGCAGCTTAGTTGCAATAAACTATGGCTACACCTTC
CDR3aa: CASSLVAINYGYTF
d_gene: .
abundance: many
j_gene: TRBJ1-2
v_gene: TRBV7-9

CDR3nt: TGTGCTAGTGGTTCCGACAAGGGCTCCTATAATTCACCCCTCCACTTT
CDR3aa: CASGSDKGSYNSPLHF
d_gene: .
abundance: .
j_gene: TRBJ1-6
v_gene: TRBV12-5

CDR3nt: TGTGCCAGCACCCCGGCATCCTACGAGCAGTACTTC
CDR3aa: CASTPASYEQYF
d_gene: .
abundance: many
j_gene: TRBJ2-7
v_gene: TRBV7-9

CDR3nt: TGTGCAAGTCGCTTAGGATGCTCTGGGGCCAACGTCCTGACTTTC
CDR3aa: CASRLGCSGANVLTF
d_gene: .
abundance: .
j_gene: TRBJ2-6
v_gene: TRBV12-2

CDR3nt: TGTGCCAGCAGCCAAGGCTGGGACGGCTTCAATGAGCAGTTCTTC
CDR3aa: CASSQGWDGFNEQFF
d_gene: .
abundance: .
j_gene: TRBJ2-1
v_gene: TRBV3-1